Sequencing of this T cell receptor beta chain was carried out in a study of T-cell memory formation after mild COVID-19. On the study more broadly: Across donors, TCR clusters were largely donor specific.

J was trimmed by 6 bases and V by 4 bases; bases with no gene match: 4. The length of the CDR3 is 15 residues. Germline values: CDR1 SNHLY, CDR2 FYNNEI. TCRalpha and TCRbeta libraries used 5'RACE with constant-segment primers and UMIs. Each CDR3 protein is one row after TCRdb ran MiXCR on the 5' RACE reads. The sample lists 250,000 to 350,000 distinct CDR3 sequences, roughly 15% occurring once. General study points: Among contracting clones, CD4+ were mainly CM/EM and CD8+ enriched in EMRA. In pre-infection memory, a portion of responding clones appeared, which suggested that cross-reactive memory joined.

To note about this clonotype: What it binds is not known.

The receptor was isolated from a man aged 18 to 30 who had mild COVID-19 (a few samples of this study predate the infection). Cell type and time point are not known. This chain uses TRBV2 with TRBJ1-6; 9 bases fit TRBD1. The sequenced sample was PBMCs or a T cell subset sorted from them (not recorded which). CDR3 amino acids: CASSGTGGINSPLHF. The CDR3, as DNA: TGTGCCAGCAGTGGTACAGGGGGCATTAATTCACCCCTCCACTTT.